Below are 19 T cell receptor beta chains sequenced from a single sample in a study of regulatory T cells in long-lasting Graves disease. In building TCR beta libraries, iRepertoire HTBI primers were used together with Arm-PCR of CDR3 regions. TCRdb itself ran the multiplex PCR reads through MiXCR, one entry per CDR3 protein. This sample has 530,000 or so distinct CDR3 sequences, with around an eighth found just once. Time point given: newly diagnosed GD, antithyroid drugs for less than 3 months. Isolated PBMC RNA provided the starting material for the TCR library. These data also formed part of another study, on T cells in Graves' hyperthyroidism and ophthalmopathy.

The sample consisted of peripheral blood mononuclear cells (PBMCs), taken at new diagnosis, from a patient treated with antithyroid drugs. All receptors come from a man younger than 45 with Graves disease.

This clonotype was counted at least ten times. The chain links TRBV6-1 to TRBJ1-5; D is undetermined. Germline lookup yields CDR1 MNHNS and CDR2 SASEGT. The CDR3 has 12 residues. V dropped 6 bases and J dropped 3 bases, with 6 bases sitting between them. The CDR3 nucleotides read TGTGCCAGCAGGGCAGCCAATCAGCCCCAGCATTTT. Translating it yields CASRAANQPQHF.

As regards this clonotype: A read error is possible here, since a much larger clone lies one base away. This sequence joins TRBV11-2 and TRBJ1-2; D is ambiguous. Per germline, CDR1 SGHAT and CDR2 FQNNGV. The CDR3 is 14 residues long. V shed 1 base and J shed 4 bases, with 10 bases lying between them. The CDR3, as DNA: TGTGCCAGCAGCTTAGCTCTGGCGTCCTATGGCTACACCTTC. It translates to CASSLALASYGYTF.

This clonotype was detected many times. The chain combines TRBV5-1 with TRBJ1-6; 9 nucleotides align to TRBD1. The CDR3 is made up of 16 amino acids. Losses at the gene ends were 4 bases for V and 6 bases for J; bases not matched to a gene: 8. CDR1 and CDR2 from the germline V gene are SGHRS and YFSETQ. CDR3 amino acids: CASSPRTGAINSPLHF. CDR3 nucleotide sequence: TGCGCCAGCAGCCCTAGGACAGGGGCGATTAATTCACCCCTCCACTTT.

Points on this clonotype: A read error is possible here, since a much larger clone lies one base away. This chain connects TRBV29-1 to TRBJ2-2; 7 nucleotides match TRBD2. After removal of 7 bases from V and 0 bases from J, the junction contained 8 bases not matched to a gene. Germline lookup yields CDR1 SQVTM and CDR2 ANQGSEA. The CDR3 spans 15 residues. The CDR3 here is CSAGEGPANTGELFF. The CDR3 DNA sequence: TGCAGCGCCGGGGAGGGGCCCGCGAACACCGGGGAGCTGTTTTTT.

The rearrangement joins TRBV6-5 to TRBJ1-1; TRBD1 matches 10 bases. Germline lookup yields CDR1 MNHEY and CDR2 SVGAGI. V shed 4 bases, J shed 5 bases, and the junction held 10 bases outside the gene matches. The CDR3 extends over 16 amino acids. The chain's CDR3 is CASSWLGTGEGTEAFF. In DNA, the CDR3 is TGTGCCAGCAGTTGGCTCGGGACAGGGGAAGGGACTGAAGCTTTCTTT.

This clonotype was detected ten times or more. The chain joins TRBV27 to TRBJ2-1, with 7 bases identical to TRBD1. The V gene's germline CDR1 is MNHEY and CDR2 SMNVEV (reference sequence). CDR3 length: 13 amino acids. Trimming removed 4 bases from V and 7 bases from J; junction bases left unmatched: 4. The CDR3 here is CASSWTGPNEQFF. The CDR3 nucleotides read TGTGCCAGCAGTTGGACAGGTCCGAATGAGCAGTTCTTC.

The table lists this clonotype with many counts. Sequence at one end of the junction differs from germline and may be a read error. This chain joins TRBV6-1 and TRBJ2-3, with TRBD2 matching over 9 bases. The CDR3 has 16 residues. CDR1 MNHNS and CDR2 SASEGT come from the germline V gene. As DNA, the CDR3 is TGTGCCAGCAGGGAAGTAGCGGGAGCCGGCACAGATACGCAGTATTTT. As protein: CASREVAGAGTDTQYF.

This clonotype was seen repeatedly, ten times or more. The CDR3 loop is CASSFSVRSYNEQFF. The CDR3 bases are TGTGCCAGCAGCTTCTCGGTCCGCTCCTACAATGAGCAGTTCTTC. J is TRBJ2-1 and V is TRBV7-8; no clear D gene. This CDR3 has 15 residues. V was pared by 3 bases and J by 0 bases, with 9 bases between. Looked up from germline, CDR1 is SGHVS and CDR2 is FQNEAQ.

The rearrangement links TRBV9 to TRBJ2-7, with D possibly being TRBD1 (5 bases). The V end lost 0 bases, the J end lost 5 bases, and 9 bases lay between the germline ends. The CDR3 contains 13 residues. Germline loops: CDR1 SGDLS, CDR2 YYNGEE. The CDR3 DNA reads TGTGCCAGCAGCGTAGAAGACAGCAACGAGCAGTACTTC. Protein: CASSVEDSNEQYF.

The chain carries TRBV7-8 and TRBJ2-1, with D hard to call. V shed 1 base and J shed 13 bases, with 17 bases lying between them. This CDR3 is built from 14 residues. In germline, CDR1 is SGHVS, CDR2 FQNEAQ. The CDR3 spells CASSLVSDPRAQFF. CDR3 DNA sequence: TGTGCCAGCAGCTTAGTTTCGGACCCCCGGGCACAGTTCTTC.

This clonotype has only a few counts. V and J are TRBV20-1 and TRBJ1-4; tentative D call: TRBD1 (6 bases). The CDR3 is made up of 15 amino acids. The V end lost 0 bases, the J end lost 1 base, and 9 bases lay between the germline ends. Germline CDR1 DFQATT, CDR2 SNEGSKA (reference sequence). In DNA form, the CDR3 reads TGCAGTGCTAGAGAGGCGGGACAAACTAATGAAAAACTGTTTTTT. It yields the protein CSAREAGQTNEKLFF.

This chain joins TRBV12-3 or TRBV12-4 and TRBJ2-5; either TRBD1 or TRBD2 may supply D (6 bases each). The CDR3 has 14 residues. With 6 bases removed from V and 3 bases from J, the gap between germline ends came to 14 bases. For the CDR3, the DNA is TGTGCCAGCAGGGCGGGACAAGGTAAAGAGACCCAGTACTTC. It yields the protein CASRAGQGKETQYF.

The J gene is TRBJ2-1, the V gene TRBV29-1, with 11 positions matching TRBD2. This CDR3 is built from 15 residues. Germline assignment: CDR1 SQVTM and CDR2 ANQGSEA. J was trimmed by 7 bases and V by 7 bases; bases with no gene match: 12. CDR3 sequence reads: CSADPTSGTWNEQFF. The CDR3, as DNA: TGCAGCGCCGACCCGACTAGCGGGACGTGGAATGAGCAGTTCTTC.

This clonotype appeared many times. This sequence joins TRBV30 and TRBJ2-7; D assignment may be TRBD1 or TRBD2 (6 bases each). CDR1 GTSNPN and CDR2 SVGIG come from the germline V gene (reference sequence). The V and J ends lost 3 bases and 4 bases respectively, with 13 bases between them. CDR3 length: 13 residues. CDR3 amino acids: CAWSAGQAYEQYF. The DNA of the CDR3 is TGTGCCTGGAGCGCGGGACAAGCTTACGAGCAGTACTTC.

This clonotype was picked up many times. The V and J genes are TRBV20-1 and TRBJ2-5; D is uncertain. CDR3 size: 12 residues. Between the trimmed V and J ends, which lost 3 bases and 5 bases, there was a span of 10 bases. Germline V gene lookup returns CDR1 DFQATT and CDR2 SNEGSKA (reference sequence). CDR3 residues: CSASGGMETQYF. The CDR3 DNA is TGCAGTGCTAGTGGTGGCATGGAGACCCAGTACTTC.

The V and J genes are TRBV7-9 and TRBJ1-4; no firm D call. From germline, CDR1 is SEHNR and CDR2 FQNEAQ (reference sequence). Trimming shortened V by 11 bases and J by 11 bases, and 12 bases separated the two germline ends. The CDR3 is made up of 10 amino acids. CDR3: CAVGSEKLFF. The DNA for the CDR3 is TGTGCCGTCGGGAGTGAGAAACTGTTTTTT.

This clonotype appeared a few times. The chain has TRBV19 and TRBJ2-6, with TRBD1 matching over 8 bases. Germline V lookup: CDR1 LNHDA, CDR2 SQIVND (reference sequence). Trimming at V came to 6 bases and at J to 4 bases, leaving 2 bases not matched to a gene. The length of the CDR3 is 14 residues. CDR3 sequence: CASRTGDGANVLTF. CDR3 DNA: TGTGCCAGTAGGACAGGGGACGGGGCCAACGTCCTGACTTTC.

V usage is TRBV6-1 and J usage is TRBJ2-4; TRBD2 might be the D (5 bases). The germline gives CDR1 MNHNS, CDR2 SASEGT. With 6 bases removed from V and 8 bases from J, the gap between germline ends came to 23 bases. The CDR3 is 16 residues long. The CDR3 spells CASRGSAASLVDIQYF. As DNA, the CDR3 is TGTGCCAGCAGAGGTTCAGCGGCCTCCCTGGTGGACATTCAGTACTTC.

This sequence joins TRBV29-1 and TRBJ2-5; D remains unclear. The CDR3 is made up of 14 amino acids. The V end lost 3 bases, the J end lost 1 base, and 12 bases lay between the germline ends. Germline V gene data show CDR1 as SQVTM and CDR2 as ANQGSEA. CDR3 amino acids: CSVEGPGFQETQYF. DNA for the CDR3: TGCAGCGTTGAGGGCCCCGGTTTCCAAGAGACCCAGTACTTC.